The 32 T cell receptor beta chains below come from one sample, sequenced in a study of a mutant IDH1 vaccine in newly diagnosed glioma. Only in-frame clones appear in the TCRdb table, and some are missing; sequencing was by immunoSEQ multiplex PCR. The table has about 46,000 clones, roughly 92% seen once. The time point is: week 35, safety follow-up. Vaccinated patients received 300 ug of mutant IDH1 20-mer peptide per dose, with topical imiquimod. No antigen has been assigned to these receptors. This specimen consisted of PBMCs, obtained from a glioma patient whose treatment included an IDH1 peptide vaccine. The receptors were sampled from a man aged 50-59 years with glioma.

The V and J genes are TRBV29-1 and TRBJ2-7; D not resolved. Deletions cut 5 bases from V and 0 bases from J, with 11 bases between. Germline CDR1 SQVTM, CDR2 ANQGSEA. The CDR3 has 13 amino acids. CDR3 protein: CSVRPESSYEQYF. In nucleotides, the CDR3 is TGCAGCGTTCGGCCAGAGAGCTCCTACGAGCAGTACTTC.

V and J are TRBV5-5 and TRBJ1-1; a possible D gene is TRBD1 (6 bases). Deletions cut 3 bases from V and 0 bases from J, with 12 bases between. The length of the CDR3 is 15 residues. Germline V gives CDR1 SGHKS, CDR2 YYEKEE (reference sequence). The CDR3: CASSSGGGLNTEAFF. The CDR3 region has the DNA TGTGCCAGCAGCTCCGGTGGGGGGCTGAACACTGAAGCTTTCTTT.

This chain connects TRBV10-2 to TRBJ2-7; possible D gene TRBD1, 5 bases. Trimming removed 2 bases from V and 0 bases from J, with 14 bases in between. CDR3 size: 16 residues. The germline CDR1 and CDR2 sequences are WSHSY and SAAADI. The chain's CDR3 is CASSETGRGSSYEQYF. DNA of the CDR3: TGCGCCAGCAGTGAGACAGGCCGAGGTAGCTCCTACGAGCAGTACTTC.

The chain recombines TRBV2 with TRBJ2-7; D possibly corresponds to TRBD1 (5 bases). The CDR3 covers 12 residues. Per germline, CDR1 SNHLY and CDR2 FYNNEI. The V gene lost 7 bases and the J gene lost 3 bases, with 10 bases spanning the gap. CDR3 sequence: CASNHDSYEQYF. The DNA of the CDR3 is TGTGCCAGCAACCACGACAGCTACGAGCAGTACTTC.

This chain connects TRBV28 to TRBJ1-1; 8 bases are a match to TRBD1. The CDR3 has 14 amino acids. The J segment lost 3 bases and the V segment lost 4 bases, leaving 4 bases of the junction unmatched. Germline V gene data show CDR1 as MDHEN and CDR2 as SYDVKM. CDR3 coding DNA: TGTGCCAGCAGTTACAGGGGGACGGACACTGAAGCTTTCTTT. The encoded protein is CASSYRGTDTEAFF.

The sample holds a few counts of this clone. The rearrangement links TRBV6-4 to TRBJ2-1, with 11 bases lining up with TRBD2. Unmatched junction bases numbered 6, after V lost 4 bases and J lost 7 bases. Germline V gene sequence: CDR1 MRHNA, CDR2 SNTAGT. The CDR3 has 15 amino acids. CDR3 in amino acids: CASSGSSGGVNEQFF. The CDR3 DNA is TGTGCCAGCAGTGGTAGTAGCGGGGGGGTGAATGAGCAGTTCTTC.

The chain recombines TRBV19 with TRBJ1-4; 7 nucleotides match TRBD1. V gave up 10 bases and J gave up 7 bases; unmatched junction bases: 18. CDR1 is LNHDA, CDR2 SQIVND, per germline (reference sequence). The length of the CDR3 is 16 residues. CDR3 nucleotides: TGTGCCACGACAAGATTGGGAACAGGGGAGAGTGAAAAACTGTTTTTT. This encodes CATTRLGTGESEKLFF.

The chain carries TRBV7-9 and TRBJ1-6; no definite D call. The CDR3 is 11 residues long. Germline V gives CDR1 SEHNR, CDR2 FQNEAQ (reference sequence). V gave up 4 bases and J gave up 14 bases, with 9 bases separating them. Written as DNA, the CDR3 is TGTGCCAGCAGCTCGGCGATTTCCCTCCACTTT. Amino acids: CASSSAISLHF. The variable domain in full, with the rest retrieved from reference TRBV7-9 and TRBJ1-6, is DTGVSQNPRHKITKRGQNVTFRCDPISEHNRLYWYRQTLGQGPEFLTYFQNEAQLEKSRLLSDRFSAERPKGSFSTLEIQRTEQGDSAMYLCASSSAISLHFGNGTRLTVT.

The rearrangement links TRBV7-9 to TRBJ2-7, with 8 bases fitting TRBD1. Germline V gene sequence: CDR1 SEHNR, CDR2 FQNEAQ (reference sequence). With 6 bases clipped from V and 1 base from J, the junction kept 5 bases outside the gene matches. The CDR3 spans 14 residues. CDR3 in DNA: TGTGCCAGCAGTTTACAGGGGGAGTCCTACGAGCAGTACTTC. Its protein is CASSLQGESYEQYF.

This clone showed up just a few times. CDR3 residues: CASSQGTGTGGYEQYF. As DNA, the CDR3 is TGTGCCAGCAGCCAAGGGACAGGGACAGGGGGCTACGAGCAGTACTTC. This chain uses TRBV4-2 with TRBJ2-7; 11 bases fit TRBD1. Germline V lookup: CDR1 LGHNA, CDR2 YNFKEQ. The CDR3 spans 16 residues. The trim removed 1 base at V and 3 bases at J, leaving 5 bases unmatched.

V and J are TRBV30 and TRBJ1-3; 9 bases align to TRBD1. The CDR3 runs to 17 residues. After removal of 0 bases from V and 4 bases from J, the junction contained 10 bases not matched to a gene. Germline V CDR1 and CDR2: GTSNPN, SVGIG (reference sequence). The CDR3 protein is CAWSVGGDGQGGNTIYF. The CDR3 DNA is TGTGCCTGGAGTGTAGGAGGAGACGGACAGGGGGGAAACACCATATATTTT.

The chain joins TRBV5-3 to TRBJ2-3, with 15 positions matching TRBD2. TRBV5-3 is identified as an open reading frame with a role that is uncertain. Losses at the gene ends were 5 bases for V and 2 bases for J; bases not matched to a gene: 12. This CDR3 is built from 19 residues. The DNA of the CDR3 is TGTGCCAGAAGGCCGGGACTAGCGGGGGGCAATACCTTCACAGATACGCAGTATTTT. Its protein is CARRPGLAGGNTFTDTQYF.

The chain links TRBV19 to TRBJ2-7; D possibly uses TRBD1 or TRBD2 (6 bases each). The V and J ends lost 5 bases and 3 bases respectively, with 11 bases between them. This CDR3 comprises 13 residues. Germline values: CDR1 LNHDA, CDR2 SQIVND (reference sequence). In DNA, the CDR3 is TGTGCCAGTAGTGAGGGGGGTAGCTACGAGCAGTACTTC. It is translated as CASSEGGSYEQYF. The whole variable domain, remainder taken from reference TRBV19 and TRBJ2-7, is DGGITQSPKYLFRKEGQNVTLSCEQNLNHDAMYWYRQDPGQGLRLIYYSQIVNDFQKGDIAEGYSVSREKKESFPLTVTSAQKNPTAFYLCASSEGGSYEQYFGPGTRLTVT.

The rearrangement links TRBV27 to TRBJ2-4; 7 positions match TRBD1. V trimming: 6 bases; J trimming: 5 bases; junction bases outside the gene matches: 7. Germline loops: CDR1 MNHEY, CDR2 SMNVEV (reference sequence). This CDR3 region has 14 residues. In DNA form, the CDR3 reads TGTGCCAGCAGCGCCAGGGGGACAGAAAACATTCAGTACTTC. Encoded protein: CASSARGTENIQYF.

The V and J genes are TRBV28 and TRBJ1-5; TRBD1 agrees at 8 bases. The CDR3 totals 13 residues. The germline gives CDR1 MDHEN, CDR2 SYDVKM. Losses at the gene ends were 7 bases for V and 3 bases for J; bases not matched to a gene: 2. The CDR3, as DNA: TGTGCCAGCAAGACAGGGGCCAATCAGCCCCAGCATTTT. Its translation is CASKTGANQPQHF.

The genes are TRBV5-6 and TRBJ2-7; 10 bases map to TRBD2. The CDR3 contains 17 residues. Germline V gene data show CDR1 as SGHDT and CDR2 as YYEEEE. After removal of 1 base from V and 3 bases from J, the junction contained 10 bases not matched to a gene. The CDR3 region has the DNA TGTGCCAGCAGCTTGAGGCTAGCGGGAGTTTACAGCTACGAGCAGTACTTC. Encoded protein: CASSLRLAGVYSYEQYF.

The V gene is TRBV6-5, the J gene TRBJ2-5; either TRBD1 or TRBD2 may fit D (5 bases each). V shed 4 bases and J shed 2 bases, with 11 bases lying between them. The CDR3 length is 14 residues. The germline CDR1 and CDR2 sequences are MNHEY and SVGAGI. CDR3 protein: CASSFLGRQETQYF. The CDR3 nucleotides read TGTGCCAGCAGTTTCCTGGGACGGCAAGAGACCCAGTACTTC.

This chain uses TRBV28 with TRBJ1-1; D is ambiguous. Trimming pared 2 bases from V and 3 bases from J, leaving 10 bases between. The CDR3 contains 14 residues. CDR1 is MDHEN and CDR2 is SYDVKM in the germline V gene. The CDR3 reads CASSLPRRDTEAFF. Here the CDR3 DNA reads TGTGCCAGCAGTTTACCCCGGCGGGACACTGAAGCTTTCTTT.

Written as DNA, the CDR3 is TGTGCCAGTAGTCCTAGCGGGAGTTATGGGGAGCTGTTTTTT. This gives the protein CASSPSGSYGELFF. The rearrangement joins TRBV19 to TRBJ2-2; TRBD2 agrees at 10 bases. Per the germline V gene, CDR1 is LNHDA and CDR2 is SQIVND (reference sequence). J was trimmed by 8 bases and V by 5 bases; bases with no gene match: 5. The CDR3 runs 14 residues. The variable domain in full, completed from reference TRBV19 and TRBJ2-2, reads DGGITQSPKYLFRKEGQNVTLSCEQNLNHDAMYWYRQDPGQGLRLIYYSQIVNDFQKGDIAEGYSVSREKKESFPLTVTSAQKNPTAFYLCASSPSGSYGELFFGEGSRLTVL.

This sequence joins TRBV6-5 and TRBJ2-7, with D unclear. V dropped 2 bases and J dropped 3 bases, with 14 bases sitting between them. CDR1 and CDR2 from the germline V gene are MNHEY and SVGAGI. The CDR3 is 15 amino acids. The CDR3 region is CASSYGRSFFYEQYF. In DNA form, the CDR3 reads TGTGCCAGCAGTTACGGACGGAGTTTTTTCTACGAGCAGTACTTC.

This chain joins TRBV7-2 and TRBJ1-1; no clear D gene. Germline values: CDR1 SGHTA, CDR2 FQGNSA. Trimming pared 0 bases from V and 8 bases from J, leaving 13 bases between. The CDR3 loop spans 14 amino acids. The CDR3 DNA follows: TGTGCCAGCAGCTTAGCGGCCGCAACGAGAGAAGCTTTCTTT. Translated: CASSLAAATREAFF.

In this sample, this clone turned up once. The V gene is TRBV29-1, the J gene TRBJ2-7, with D perhaps given as TRBD1 or TRBD2 (5 bases each). The CDR3 contains 12 residues. The germline V gene has CDR1 SQVTM and CDR2 ANQGSEA. Trimming shortened V by 5 bases and J by 7 bases, and 15 bases separated the two germline ends. CDR3 coding DNA: TGCAGCGTTCAAGGGACGGAGACGGAGCAGTACTTC. It is translated as CSVQGTETEQYF.

The CDR3 coding sequence is TGTGCCAGTAGTGTGTCGAGGCAGCCCCAGCATTTT. It specifies CASSVSRQPQHF. The chain uses TRBV19 and TRBJ1-5; D unresolved. CDR1 is LNHDA, CDR2 SQIVND, per germline (reference sequence). The ends were cut back, 5 bases at V and 7 bases at J, with 9 bases in the middle. This CDR3 has 12 amino acids.

J is TRBJ1-1 and V is TRBV30; D perhaps matches TRBD1 (6 bases). The CDR3 consists of 14 residues. Trimming took 0 bases from V and 4 from J, leaving 12 bases between them. Germline values: CDR1 GTSNPN, CDR2 SVGIG (reference sequence). CDR3 residues: CAWSVYRVGTEAFF. CDR3 in DNA: TGTGCCTGGAGTGTCTACAGGGTGGGCACTGAAGCTTTCTTT.

This clone has a handful of counts. The chain uses TRBV19 and TRBJ1-5; maybe TRBD1 (6 bases). CDR3 length: 14 residues. The ends were cut back, 4 bases at V and 6 bases at J, with 13 bases in the middle. Germline lookup yields CDR1 LNHDA and CDR2 SQIVND (reference sequence). The chain's CDR3 is CASSTTGWAQPQHF. The CDR3 DNA follows: TGTGCCAGTAGTACTACAGGGTGGGCTCAGCCCCAGCATTTT. The whole variable domain, filled in from reference TRBV19 and TRBJ1-5, reads DGGITQSPKYLFRKEGQNVTLSCEQNLNHDAMYWYRQDPGQGLRLIYYSQIVNDFQKGDIAEGYSVSREKKESFPLTVTSAQKNPTAFYLCASSTTGWAQPQHFGDGTRLSIL.

The rearrangement joins TRBV2 to TRBJ2-7; 7 bases match TRBD2. V dropped 4 bases and J dropped 6; count of bases not matched to a gene: 12. This CDR3 region has 15 residues. The germline gives CDR1 SNHLY, CDR2 FYNNEI. Here the CDR3 reads CASSAVTSKVGEQYF. CDR3 DNA sequence: TGTGCCAGCAGTGCTGTGACTAGCAAAGTAGGCGAGCAGTACTTC.

A single count supports this clone. V usage is TRBV28 and J usage is TRBJ1-4; D gene ambiguous. Per the germline V gene, CDR1 is MDHEN and CDR2 is SYDVKM. The CDR3 sequence is 15 residues long. Trimming took 5 bases from V and 2 from J, leaving 12 bases between them. The CDR3 sequence is CASSKIGSTNEKLFF. The CDR3, as DNA: TGTGCCAGCAGTAAAATCGGATCCACTAATGAAAAACTGTTTTTT. Complete variable domain (other parts from reference TRBV28 and TRBJ1-4): DVKVTQSSRYLVKRTGEKVFLECVQDMDHENMFWYRQDPGLGLRLIYFSYDVKMKEKGDIPEGYSVSREKKERFSLILESASTNQTSMYLCASSKIGSTNEKLFFGSGTQLSVL.

J is TRBJ1-1 and V is TRBV19; D is undetermined. Trimming pared 6 bases from V and 1 base from J, leaving 12 bases between. CDR3 size: 14 residues. CDR1 and CDR2 (germline): LNHDA, SQIVND (reference sequence). CDR3 DNA: TGTGCCAGTAGATCCTCCACACAGAACACTGAAGCTTTCTTT. This encodes CASRSSTQNTEAFF.

The DNA of the CDR3 is TGCAGCGTGCCCGGACAGCCTACTATGAACACTGAAGCTTTCTTT. Amino acids: CSVPGQPTMNTEAFF. This chain joins TRBV29-1 and TRBJ1-1; a possible D gene is TRBD1 (6 bases). CDR3 length: 15 amino acids. Trimming shortened V by 6 bases and J by 0 bases, and 17 bases separated the two germline ends. The germline gives CDR1 SQVTM, CDR2 ANQGSEA.

The rearrangement uses TRBV7-9 and TRBJ2-1; D may be TRBD2 (5 bases). The CDR3 length is 12 residues. Trimming removed 1 base from V and 15 bases from J, with 13 bases in between. The V gene's germline CDR1 is SEHNR and CDR2 FQNEAQ (reference sequence). The CDR3 loop reads CASSLDGVLLFF. The CDR3 DNA follows: TGTGCCAGCAGCTTAGACGGGGTACTGCTGTTCTTC.

This clone came up once. This chain connects TRBV5-6 to TRBJ1-1, with D hard to call. This CDR3 has 14 residues. V shed 0 bases and J shed 7 bases, with 13 bases lying between them. Germline V gives CDR1 SGHDT, CDR2 YYEEEE. The CDR3 region has the DNA TGTGCCAGCAGCTTGGTGGCAAGAAGACATGAAGCTTTCTTT. Amino acid sequence: CASSLVARRHEAFF.

CDR3 DNA: TGTGCCAGCAGCTTGGCGGGGCTGACGGCCAACGTCCTGACTTTC. Translated, it gives CASSLAGLTANVLTF. The rearrangement links TRBV5-5 to TRBJ2-6; D is tentatively TRBD1 or TRBD2 (5 bases each). This CDR3 is built from 15 residues. V gave up 0 bases and J gave up 6 bases, with 10 bases separating them. Germline loops: CDR1 SGHKS, CDR2 YYEKEE (reference sequence).